These 21 T cell receptor beta chains were sequenced from one sample in a study of blood T cells in healthy people across ages. PCR was performed a second time for about 6 to 12 cycles using a sample-barcoded 5' primer and a J-beta primer mix. A single record per CDR3 protein comes from TCRdb applying MiXCR to the 5' RACE reads. This sample has 1 million or so distinct CDR3 sequences, with 20% to 25% found just once. These data were also filed under a second study, of T cells of mothers and their children.

The sequenced sample consisted of blood. These receptors came from a girl aged 2-10 years in good health.

There are a few counts of this clonotype. This chain connects TRBV28 to TRBJ2-3; D gene ambiguous. CDR1 and CDR2 (germline): MDHEN, SYDVKM. The CDR3 spans 13 residues. The V and J ends lost 7 bases and 2 bases respectively, with 10 bases between them. The CDR3 loop reads CASKPSFTDTQYF. DNA for the CDR3: TGTGCCAGCAAACCAAGTTTCACAGATACGCAGTATTTT.

This clonotype was counted a few times. One end of the junction fails to match germline, which may point to a read error. This sequence joins TRBV7-6 and TRBJ2-1; 10 bases line up with TRBD2. The J call may be mistaken, given a closer DNA end match to TRBJ2-7. CDR3 length: 15 amino acids. Germline values: CDR1 SGHVS, CDR2 FNYEAQ. The CDR3 DNA reads as TGTGCCTGCAGCCCTGAAGCGGGGGGGAACTACGAGCAGTACTTC. Amino acid sequence: CACSPEAGGNYEQYF.

This chain links TRBV5-1 with TRBJ2-5; D not resolved. This CDR3 spans 15 amino acids. Germline loops: CDR1 SGHRS, CDR2 YFSETQ. Trimming stripped 4 bases from V and 5 bases from J, with 18 bases between. The CDR3 DNA reads as TGCGCCAGCAGCGCGGCCCCGTCTAGTGGTGAGACCCAGTACTTC. Translation: CASSAAPSSGETQYF.

The V call is TRBV6-5, the J call TRBJ2-1; D is perhaps TRBD2 (5 bases). The V gene lost 4 bases and the J gene lost 2 bases, with 12 bases spanning the gap. The CDR3 spans 15 residues. The germline gives CDR1 MNHEY, CDR2 SVGAGI. Written as DNA, the CDR3 is TGTGCCAGCAGTTTGCGGGCCACTCCCTACAATGAGCAGTTCTTC. Translating gives CASSLRATPYNEQFF.

The chain links TRBV12-5 to TRBJ1-4, with 7 bases identical to TRBD1. Germline lookup yields CDR1 LGHNT and CDR2 FRNRAP. V was pared by 6 bases and J by 4 bases, with 5 bases of the junction left unmatched. CDR3 length equals 14 residues. The CDR3 loop reads CASGIGTVNEKLFF. CDR3 in DNA: TGTGCTAGTGGCATCGGGACAGTTAATGAAAAACTGTTTTTT. Full variable domain (missing parts from reference TRBV12-5 and TRBJ1-4): DARVTQTPRHKVTEMGQEVTMRCQPILGHNTVFWYRQTMMQGLELLAYFRNRAPLDDSGMPKDRFSAEMPDATLATLKIQPSEPRDSAVYFCASGIGTVNEKLFFGSGTQLSVL.

The sample holds a few counts of this clonotype. This chain links TRBV3-1 with TRBJ2-1; 11 nucleotides agree with TRBD1. The CDR3 contains 15 residues. Germline V gene sequence: CDR1 LGHDT, CDR2 YNNKEL (reference sequence). The V gene end was trimmed by 4 bases and the J gene end by 6 bases; junction bases not matched to a gene: 5. In DNA, the CDR3 is TGTGCCAGCAGCCTCGCAGGGACAGGGGGCAATGAGCAGTTCTTC. Translated, it gives CASSLAGTGGNEQFF.

Only a few counts were recorded for this clonotype. V is TRBV29-1 and J is TRBJ2-3; D not resolved. Between the trimmed V and J ends, which lost 6 bases and 5 bases, there was a span of 12 bases. Germline loops: CDR1 SQVTM, CDR2 ANQGSEA. There are 12 residues in the CDR3. CDR3: CSVPSGVDTQYF. CDR3 nucleotides: TGCAGCGTCCCGTCTGGGGTAGATACGCAGTATTTT.

The chain is built from TRBV3-1 and TRBJ2-1, with a weak D call TRBD2 (6 bases). CDR3 length: 17 residues. Germline V gene sequence: CDR1 LGHDT, CDR2 YNNKEL (reference sequence). Trimming took off 3 bases at V and 0 bases at J, with 15 bases between the two ends. Here the CDR3 DNA reads TGTGCCAGCAGCCAGGACCAAGGGACTTACTCCTACAATGAGCAGTTCTTC. It yields the protein CASSQDQGTYSYNEQFF.

This clonotype came up a few times. V usage is TRBV5-1 and J usage is TRBJ2-5; 11 bases match TRBD2. The J call could be wrong; TRBJ2-1 is a better fit for the DNA end. The V gene's germline CDR1 is SGHRS and CDR2 YFSETQ. CDR3 length equals 16 residues. The CDR3 loop reads CASSLVLAGGTNEQFF. The CDR3 DNA sequence: TGCGCCAGCAGCTTGGTCCTAGCGGGAGGAACAAATGAGCAGTTCTTC.

The chain links TRBV29-1 to TRBJ2-3; 11 bases are a match to TRBD2. This CDR3 is built from 14 residues. Germline V gene lookup returns CDR1 SQVTM and CDR2 ANQGSEA. V shed 4 bases and J 11 bases; nucleotides not matched to a gene: 11. The CDR3: CSVGPRGGTSGQYF. The CDR3, as DNA: TGCAGCGTTGGTCCCCGGGGAGGGACTAGCGGGCAGTATTTT.

This clonotype was recorded a few times. This sequence joins TRBV4-3 and TRBJ1-1; 9 bases line up with TRBD1. The CDR3 is made up of 14 amino acids. Germline V gene sequence: CDR1 LGHNA, CDR2 YSLEER. V dropped 3 bases and J dropped 7; count of bases not matched to a gene: 6. The DNA of the CDR3 is TGCGCCAGCAGCCACCGGGACAGGGACGGTGAAGCTTTCTTT. It encodes CASSHRDRDGEAFF.

A few counts support this clonotype. The chain carries TRBV29-1 and TRBJ2-7; perhaps TRBD2 as D (5 bases). Trimming removed 0 bases at V and 0 bases at J, with 18 bases between. The CDR3 covers 17 residues. The germline CDR1 and CDR2 sequences are SQVTM and ANQGSEA. CDR3 in DNA: TGCAGCGTTGAAGATCTGTTGGAGGATACGAGCTCCTACGAGCAGTACTTC. Translation: CSVEDLLEDTSSYEQYF.

Points on this clonotype: The germline gene is not matched at one end of the junction; a read error may be the cause. V usage is TRBV7-7 and J usage is TRBJ2-1; D may be TRBD2 (5 bases). CDR1 and CDR2 (germline): SSHAT, FNYEAQ (reference sequence). This CDR3 comprises 13 residues. CDR3 nucleotides: TGTGCTAGCAGCTTAGAGGGAGATGATGAGCAGTTCTTC. The encoded protein is CASSLEGDDEQFF.

V usage is TRBV7-2 and J usage is TRBJ2-5; D remains unclear. This CDR3 is 14 amino acids long. Germline V gene lookup returns CDR1 SGHTA and CDR2 FQGNSA. Trimming removed 4 bases from V and 2 bases from J, with 11 bases in between. CDR3 amino acids: CASSSHGVQETQYF. CDR3 DNA: TGTGCCAGCAGCTCCCACGGAGTGCAAGAGACCCAGTACTTC. The variable domain in full, completed from reference TRBV7-2 and TRBJ2-5, reads GAGVSQSPSNKVTEKGKDVELRCDPISGHTALYWYRQSLGQGLEFLIYFQGNSAPDKSGLPSDRFSAERTGGSVSTLTIQRTQQEDSAVYLCASSSHGVQETQYFGPGTRLLVL.

V and J are TRBV14 and TRBJ2-1; perhaps D is TRBD1 or TRBD2 (5 bases each). The DNA matches TRBJ2-5 better at its end, which makes the J call doubtful. Germline V gives CDR1 SGHDN, CDR2 FVKESK. CDR3 length: 17 residues. The CDR3 here is CASSQGTIHGTLETQYF. The DNA of the CDR3 is TGTGCCAGCAGCCAAGGGACCATCCACGGGACCTTAGAGACCCAGTACTTC.

This chain connects TRBV3-1 to TRBJ2-1; 11 bases agree with TRBD2. CDR1 LGHDT and CDR2 YNNKEL come from the germline V gene (reference sequence). CDR3 size: 19 residues. The V gene end was trimmed by 1 base and the J gene end by 0 bases; junction bases not matched to a gene: 8. CDR3 amino acids: CASSQVTSGGGSSYNEQFF. DNA of the CDR3: TGTGCCAGCAGCCAAGTTACTAGCGGGGGAGGAAGCTCCTACAATGAGCAGTTCTTC.

This sequence joins TRBV24-1 and TRBJ2-5; 13 bases are shared with TRBD2. Germline CDR1 KGHDR, CDR2 SFDVKD. The CDR3 consists of 17 residues. V was pared by 5 bases and J by 3 bases, with 8 bases of the junction left unmatched. The CDR3 DNA is TGTGCCACCAGTGTTTCTTCACTAGCGGGAGGGGAAGAGACCCAGTACTTC. Protein: CATSVSSLAGGEETQYF.

The genes are TRBV6-4 and TRBJ2-6, with a tentative D call TRBD2 (5 bases). The CDR3 is 16 amino acids. The V and J ends lost 4 bases and 0 bases respectively, with 10 bases between them. Germline V lookup: CDR1 MRHNA, CDR2 SNTAGT. Here the CDR3 reads CASSAGRGSGANVLTF. CDR3 nucleotides: TGTGCCAGCAGTGCGGGGAGAGGCTCTGGGGCCAACGTCCTGACTTTC.

This clonotype was seen more than once but under ten times. This chain joins TRBV29-1 and TRBJ2-1; perhaps TRBD1 as D (7 bases). The CDR3 spans 14 residues. Trimming left V 7 bases short and J 2 bases short, with 15 bases between. Looked up from germline, CDR1 is SQVTM and CDR2 is ANQGSEA. This chain's CDR3 is CSAPGGQPYNEQFF. The DNA of the CDR3 is TGCAGCGCCCCCGGGGGACAGCCCTACAATGAGCAGTTCTTC.

This chain connects TRBV7-2 to TRBJ2-1; 8 positions match TRBD2. Germline CDR1 and CDR2: SGHTA and FQGNSA. This CDR3 comprises 14 residues. V lost 2 bases, J lost 9 bases, and 6 bases stayed unmatched. This chain's CDR3 is CASSLWPGGSEQFF. CDR3 sequence (DNA): TGTGCCAGCAGCTTATGGCCGGGGGGGTCTGAGCAGTTCTTC.

The CDR3 here is CAITGVNYEQYF. The CDR3 region has the DNA TGTGCCATCACAGGGGTCAATTACGAGCAGTACTTC. This sequence joins TRBV7-9 and TRBJ2-7; 7 bases match TRBD1. The trim removed 10 bases at V and 4 bases at J, leaving 7 bases unmatched. This CDR3 contains 12 residues. Germline lookup yields CDR1 SEHNR and CDR2 FQNEAQ (reference sequence).